A single sample is the source of the 10 T cell receptor beta chains below, sequenced in a study of memory CD4+ T cells and cytomegalovirus serostatus. Clones were read by immunoSEQ multiplex PCR, and TCRdb kept only the in-frame ones, dropping some. Of some 48,000 clones in the sample, around 80% were seen once. Single viable CD3+CD4+CD8-CD45RO+ cells were sorted as the memory CD4+ T cells. The sample was memory CD4+ T cells from blood. Receptors originate from an adult in good health and CMV-seronegative.

Written as DNA, the CDR3 is TGTGCCAGCAGTTACGATCCAGGGATCGGAACTGAAGCTTTCTTT. It is translated as CASSYDPGIGTEAFF. The chain employs TRBV28 and TRBJ1-1; maybe TRBD1 (5 bases). V gave up 4 bases and J gave up 5 bases, with 17 bases separating them. This CDR3 spans 15 amino acids. Germline loops: CDR1 MDHEN, CDR2 SYDVKM.

Concerning this clone itself: Other DNA sequences in this sample translate to the same CDR3. This chain links TRBV5-1 with TRBJ2-3, with TRBD2 matching 8 bases. There are 16 residues in the CDR3. Per germline, CDR1 SGHRS and CDR2 YFSETQ. V lost 0 bases to trimming and J lost 4 bases; unmatched junction nucleotides: 7. CDR3 sequence (DNA): TGCGCCAGCAGCTTGGCCCCCAGCGGGGGCGCAGATACGCAGTATTTT. Its protein product is CASSLAPSGGADTQYF.

The chain employs TRBV29-1 and TRBJ1-1; D perhaps matches TRBD1 (5 bases). The germline V gene encodes CDR1 SQVTM and CDR2 ANQGSEA. Between the trimmed V and J ends, which lost 6 bases and 2 bases, there was a span of 13 bases. The CDR3 is made up of 13 amino acids. In nucleotides, the CDR3 is TGCAGCGTGGGGGACGACACAAACACTGAAGCTTTCTTT. Protein sequence: CSVGDDTNTEAFF.

The chain carries TRBV19 and TRBJ1-1; perhaps TRBD1 as D (6 bases). Germline V gives CDR1 LNHDA, CDR2 SQIVND (reference sequence). Trimming cost V 7 bases and J 1 base, with 13 bases left between them. The CDR3 has 14 residues. This chain's CDR3 is CASMARGRNTEAFF. In DNA form, the CDR3 reads TGTGCCAGTATGGCGAGGGGGAGGAACACTGAAGCTTTCTTT.

J is TRBJ2-7 and V is TRBV7-9; 8 bases are shared with TRBD2. Looked up from germline, CDR1 is SEHNR and CDR2 is FQNEAQ (reference sequence). This CDR3 spans 15 amino acids. Unmatched junction bases numbered 6, after V lost 5 bases and J lost 0 bases. This CDR3 is CASSPGGWASYEQYF. The CDR3 nucleotides are TGTGCCAGCAGCCCGGGAGGGTGGGCCTCCTACGAGCAGTACTTC.

This clone is medium-sized within its sample. The chain employs TRBV28 and TRBJ1-6; D gene ambiguous. V was trimmed by 8 bases and J by 7 bases, leaving 9 bases between them. CDR3 length: 12 residues. The germline CDR1 and CDR2 sequences are MDHEN and SYDVKM. CDR3 residues: CASQPVNSPLHF. The CDR3 DNA sequence: TGTGCCAGCCAACCGGTCAATTCACCCCTCCACTTT. The whole variable domain, filled in from reference TRBV28 and TRBJ1-6, reads DVKVTQSSRYLVKRTGEKVFLECVQDMDHENMFWYRQDPGLGLRLIYFSYDVKMKEKGDIPEGYSVSREKKERFSLILESASTNQTSMYLCASQPVNSPLHFGNGTRLTVT.

By sample share, this clone is medium-sized. The chain carries TRBV2 and TRBJ2-5; 12 bases are a match to TRBD1. Germline V gene lookup returns CDR1 SNHLY and CDR2 FYNNEI. Unmatched junction bases numbered 7, after V lost 4 bases and J lost 10 bases. The CDR3 is 14 residues long. The CDR3 nucleotides read TGTGCCAGCAGTGTTGAGGGACAGGGGGCCATCCAGTACTTC. Its protein is CASSVEGQGAIQYF.

The chain is built from TRBV5-4 and TRBJ2-3; D is tentatively TRBD1 or TRBD2 (6 bases each). Trimming shortened V by 4 bases and J by 3 bases, and 18 bases separated the two germline ends. CDR1 is SGHNT and CDR2 is YYREEE in the germline V gene (reference sequence). This CDR3 region has 16 residues. The chain's CDR3 is CASSPRRGAQTDTQYF. CDR3 bases: TGTGCCAGCAGCCCGCGTAGGGGGGCCCAGACAGATACGCAGTATTTT.

This clone was observed a few times. V gene TRBV19 combines with J gene TRBJ1-1; D is undetermined. Trimming cost V 4 bases and J 0 bases, with 3 bases left between them. Germline CDR1 is LNHDA and CDR2 is SQIVND (reference sequence). CDR3 size: 12 residues. CDR3 loop: CASSRVNTEAFF. The CDR3 DNA sequence: TGTGCCAGTAGTAGGGTGAACACTGAAGCTTTCTTT.

The rearrangement joins TRBV5-1 to TRBJ1-4; D is undetermined. CDR1 and CDR2 (germline): SGHRS, YFSETQ. The length of the CDR3 is 15 residues. V lost 1 base, J lost 0 bases, and 7 bases lay in between. The CDR3 is CASSLSSATNEKLFF. The CDR3 bases are TGCGCCAGCAGCTTGAGCAGCGCAACTAATGAAAAACTGTTTTTT.